This T cell receptor beta chain derives from a study of radiation and T cells in renal cell carcinoma. Documented time point: baseline pretreatment blood. The treatment: 15 Gy SBRT to primary tumor, nephrectomy 4 weeks later. TCRdb's copy holds only in-frame clones and misses some; the assay was immunoSEQ multiplex PCR. The profile covers some 150,000 clones, with 70% to 90% appearing a single time and 12% taken by the ten largest. This TCR derives from a woman in her forties or fifties with renal cell carcinoma. The material was blood, obtained from a patient whose treatment included radiotherapy and nephrectomy.

CDR3 residues: CASSRQGVVSYGYTF. The DNA of the CDR3 is TGTGCCAGCTCACGACAGGGTGTAGTGTCCTATGGCTACACCTTC. The V and J genes are TRBV18 and TRBJ1-2; TRBD1 agrees at 7 bases. With V trimmed by 4 bases and J by 4 bases, 9 bases remained unmatched. In germline, CDR1 is KGHSH, CDR2 LQKENI. This CDR3 has 15 amino acids.